The 19 T cell receptor beta chains below all came from one sample that was sequenced in a study of cytomegalovirus exposure and HLA in healthy donors. Primers for the PCR totalled 60 Vbeta and 13 Jbeta. Sequencing was performed with immunoSEQ multiplex PCR; in TCRdb, only in-frame clones are kept and a portion is missing. Found here are approximately 130,000 clones, around 77% of them singletons; the top ten hold around 1.2%. Sequencing was done on a sample of PBMCs. The origin of the receptors is a man in his fifties in good health and CMV-seronegative.

The chain joins TRBV5-4 to TRBJ2-7, with D unclear. Germline CDR1 SGHNT, CDR2 YYREEE (reference sequence). Between the trimmed V and J ends, which lost 0 bases and 0 bases, there was a span of 13 bases. The CDR3 runs to 16 residues. For the CDR3, the DNA is TGTGCCAGCAGCTTGGGTAGGAGCGTTAGCTCCTACGAGCAGTACTTC. Translated: CASSLGRSVSSYEQYF.

The CDR3 here is CASSTAGGNQPQHF. The CDR3 DNA reads as TGTGCCAGCTCGACGGCAGGGGGCAATCAGCCCCAGCATTTT. The V and J genes are TRBV18 and TRBJ1-5, with a weak D call TRBD1 (6 bases). V dropped 6 bases and J dropped 2 bases, with 11 bases sitting between them. CDR3 length equals 14 residues. In germline, CDR1 is KGHSH, CDR2 LQKENI.

This CDR3 is CASSDRSYEQYF. In DNA, the CDR3 is TGTGCCAGCAGTGACCGCTCCTACGAGCAGTACTTC. The chain combines TRBV25-1 with TRBJ2-7, with D unresolved. Germline lookup yields CDR1 MGHDK and CDR2 SYGVNS. V lost 3 bases and J 0 bases, leaving 3 bases between the germline ends. The CDR3 covers 12 residues.

The J gene is TRBJ2-5, the V gene TRBV10-3, with D maybe TRBD1 (7 bases). This CDR3 contains 15 residues. Between the trimmed V and J ends, which lost 3 bases and 5 bases, there was a span of 16 bases. Germline CDR1 reads ENHRY; CDR2 reads SYGVKD. As DNA, the CDR3 is TGTGCCATCAGTGACGAGACAGGGAGGCGGGAGACCCAGTACTTC. Its translation is CAISDETGRRETQYF.

This rearrangement joins TRBV19 to TRBJ2-2; perhaps TRBD2 as D (5 bases). Per germline, CDR1 LNHDA and CDR2 SQIVND (reference sequence). The CDR3 runs 15 residues. The V gene lost 3 bases and the J gene lost 2 bases, with 10 bases spanning the gap. For the CDR3, the DNA is TGTGCCAGTAGTATGTCTAGCCTTAACACCGGGGAGCTGTTTTTT. As protein: CASSMSSLNTGELFF.

This clone has just a few counts. The genes are TRBV6-5 and TRBJ1-1; D not certain. Deletions cut 6 bases from V and 5 bases from J, with 7 bases between. Germline CDR1 is MNHEY and CDR2 is SVGAGI. The CDR3 has 11 residues. The CDR3 coding sequence is TGTGCCAGCAGAGAGGGTACTGAAGCTTTCTTT. This translates into CASREGTEAFF.

V usage is TRBV27 and J usage is TRBJ2-3; 11 positions match TRBD2. Germline assignment: CDR1 MNHEY and CDR2 SMNVEV (reference sequence). This CDR3 region has 15 residues. V lost 5 bases, J lost 6 bases, and 7 bases stayed unmatched. CDR3 coding DNA: TGTGCCAGCAGTCGTTATAGCGGGAGGGGGGATACGCAGTATTTT. This gives the protein CASSRYSGRGDTQYF.

The V call is TRBV2, the J call TRBJ1-5; 8 nucleotides line up with TRBD1. The germline gives CDR1 SNHLY, CDR2 FYNNEI. The length of the CDR3 is 14 residues. Trimming at V came to 7 bases and at J to 1 base, leaving 3 bases not matched to a gene. CDR3 in amino acids: CASTQGASNQPQHF. The CDR3 nucleotides are TGTGCCAGCACCCAGGGGGCGAGCAATCAGCCCCAGCATTTT.

The V gene is TRBV27, the J gene TRBJ1-4; a possible D gene is TRBD1 (6 bases). The CDR3 is 16 amino acids. V was cut by 5 bases and J by 4 bases, with 17 bases left in between. Germline-derived CDR1 and CDR2 are MNHEY and SMNVEV (reference sequence). The CDR3 sequence is CASSPYGQLLNEKLFF. The CDR3 nucleotides read TGTGCCAGCAGTCCGTACGGACAGCTTCTTAATGAAAAACTGTTTTTT.

This clone was detected once. This chain connects TRBV6-9 to TRBJ1-2; 11 bases are shared with TRBD1. The CDR3 contains 15 residues. J lost 6 bases, V lost 0 bases, and 3 bases had no gene match. Germline V gene data show CDR1 as MNHGY and CDR2 as SVAAGI. In DNA form, the CDR3 reads TGTGCCAGCAGTTATTCGGGACAGGGGGTGGATGGCTACACCTTC. Its protein product is CASSYSGQGVDGYTF.

On this clone: This specimen includes other DNA sequences encoding the same CDR3. The V and J genes are TRBV9 and TRBJ2-1; D is ambiguous. The CDR3 totals 13 residues. CDR1 and CDR2 (germline): SGDLS, YYNGEE. V shed 2 bases and J shed 0 bases, with 3 bases lying between them. In DNA form, the CDR3 reads TGTGCCAGCAGCGTGTACTCCTACAATGAGCAGTTCTTC. This codes for CASSVYSYNEQFF.

The chain couples TRBV19 to TRBJ1-1; TRBD1 matches 7 bases. Germline values: CDR1 LNHDA, CDR2 SQIVND (reference sequence). This CDR3 comprises 12 residues. V shed 4 bases, J shed 4 bases, and the junction held 0 bases outside the gene matches. CDR3: CASSRQGTEAFF. The CDR3 DNA reads TGTGCCAGTAGTAGACAGGGCACTGAAGCTTTCTTT.

J is TRBJ1-2 and V is TRBV28; the D is unclear. V was clipped by 4 bases and J by 4 bases, with 13 bases between them. Germline V CDR1 and CDR2: MDHEN, SYDVKM. The length of the CDR3 is 14 residues. The CDR3 DNA reads as TGTGCCAGCAGTTCCTGGCAGAACACCTATGGCTACACCTTC. This encodes CASSSWQNTYGYTF.

The chain is built from TRBV30 and TRBJ2-3, with D tentatively TRBD2 (7 bases). This CDR3 region has 15 residues. Trimming took off 0 bases at V and 2 bases at J, with 12 bases between the two ends. CDR1 GTSNPN and CDR2 SVGIG come from the germline V gene (reference sequence). The CDR3: CAWSVTGGLTDTQYF. CDR3 DNA: TGTGCCTGGAGTGTAACGGGGGGCCTCACAGATACGCAGTATTTT.

This clone was found once. The CDR3 sequence: CASSLEPGYTYEQYF. The CDR3 nucleotides read TGTGCCAGCAGCTTAGAGCCAGGGTATACCTACGAGCAGTACTTC. This chain joins TRBV11-2 and TRBJ2-7; D might be TRBD1 (5 bases). The germline CDR1 and CDR2 sequences are SGHAT and FQNNGV. Trimming removed 0 bases from V and 2 bases from J, with 11 bases in between. The length of the CDR3 is 15 residues.

Here the CDR3 reads CASSPGTGGTEAFF. The CDR3 bases are TGTGCCAGCTCTCCCGGGACCGGGGGGACTGAAGCTTTCTTT. The rearrangement joins TRBV18 to TRBJ1-1; weak D call: TRBD1 (5 bases). This CDR3 has 14 residues. With 6 bases removed from V and 5 bases from J, the gap between germline ends came to 16 bases. Germline assignment: CDR1 KGHSH and CDR2 LQKENI.

The count of this clone is one. The chain is built from TRBV5-1 and TRBJ2-7; TRBD2 aligns across 8 bases. Germline CDR1 reads SGHRS; CDR2 reads YFSETQ. J was trimmed by 3 bases and V by 0 bases; bases with no gene match: 5. The CDR3 is 15 amino acids. Here the CDR3 reads CASSLAPAGGYEQYF. CDR3 in DNA: TGCGCCAGCAGCTTGGCCCCTGCGGGGGGCTACGAGCAGTACTTC.

The chain couples TRBV7-8 to TRBJ1-1, with TRBD1 identical over 7 bases. The CDR3 extends over 14 amino acids. After removal of 4 bases from V and 1 base from J, the junction contained 3 bases not matched to a gene. CDR1 and CDR2 from the germline V gene are SGHVS and FQNEAQ. CDR3 loop: CASSSDRANTEAFF. The CDR3 DNA is TGTGCCAGCAGCTCAGACAGGGCGAACACTGAAGCTTTCTTT.

The chain employs TRBV18 and TRBJ2-7; possible D gene TRBD2, 7 bases. V gave up 0 bases and J gave up 4 bases, with 10 bases separating them. Germline CDR1 reads KGHSH; CDR2 reads LQKENI. CDR3 size: 14 residues. In DNA, the CDR3 is TGTGCCAGCTCACCACCGGGGGGGCTGTACGAGCAGTACTTC. It specifies CASSPPGGLYEQYF.